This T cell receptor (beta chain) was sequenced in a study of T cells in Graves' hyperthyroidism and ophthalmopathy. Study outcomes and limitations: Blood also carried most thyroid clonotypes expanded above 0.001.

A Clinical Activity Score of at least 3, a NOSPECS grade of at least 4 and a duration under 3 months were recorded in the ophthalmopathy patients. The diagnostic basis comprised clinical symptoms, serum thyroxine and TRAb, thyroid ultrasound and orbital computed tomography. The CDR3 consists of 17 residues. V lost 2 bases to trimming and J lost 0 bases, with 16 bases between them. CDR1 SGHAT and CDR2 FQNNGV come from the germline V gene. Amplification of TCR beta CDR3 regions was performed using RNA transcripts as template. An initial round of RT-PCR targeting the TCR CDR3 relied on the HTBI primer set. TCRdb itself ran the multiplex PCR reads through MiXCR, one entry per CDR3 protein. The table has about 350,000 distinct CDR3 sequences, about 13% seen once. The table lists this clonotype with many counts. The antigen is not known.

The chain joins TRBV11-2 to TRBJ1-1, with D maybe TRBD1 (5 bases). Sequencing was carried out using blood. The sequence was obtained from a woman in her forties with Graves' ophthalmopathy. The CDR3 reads CASSLRPPGNMNTEAFF. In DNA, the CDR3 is TGTGCCAGCAGCTTACGGCCCCCAGGGAACATGAACACTGAAGCTTTCTTT.